This T cell receptor (beta chain) stems from a study of high-grade serous ovarian cancer treatment subgroups. Overall study: Samples averaged around 14,000 reads and 6,900 or so unique TCR beta rearrangements.

The assay was immunoSEQ multiplex PCR, and TCRdb's table has in-frame clones only and misses some. The profile shows 900 to 1,500 clones, about 77% of them singletons. Tumor tissue was taken before any definitive surgery or chemotherapy was given. This clone was found a few times. Its antigen is currently unknown. General study findings and limits: Only CDR3 was analyzed; CDR1 and CDR2 were not. TCR clonal relatedness correlated positively with neoantigen level.

The CDR3 loop spans 14 amino acids. V was pared by 3 bases and J by 4 bases, with 12 bases between. Germline loops: CDR1 KGHSH, CDR2 LQKENI. What was sequenced was tumor tissue. The clonotype comes from a human donor with high-grade serous ovarian cancer. V is TRBV18 and J is TRBJ2-5; D is undetermined. The CDR3 nucleotides are TGTGCCAGCTCACCCCCCACGGGTCGAGAGACCCAGTACTTC. Protein product: CASSPPTGRETQYF.